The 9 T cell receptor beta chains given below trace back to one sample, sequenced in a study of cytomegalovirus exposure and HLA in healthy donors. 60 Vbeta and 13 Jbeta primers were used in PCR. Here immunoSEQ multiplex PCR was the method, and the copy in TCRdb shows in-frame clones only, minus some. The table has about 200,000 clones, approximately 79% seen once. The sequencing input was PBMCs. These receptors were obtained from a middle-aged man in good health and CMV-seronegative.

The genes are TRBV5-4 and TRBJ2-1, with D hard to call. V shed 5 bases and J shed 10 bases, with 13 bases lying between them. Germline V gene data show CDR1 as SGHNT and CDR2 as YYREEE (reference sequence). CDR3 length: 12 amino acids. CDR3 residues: CASRAVMGEQFF. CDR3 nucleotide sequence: TGTGCCAGCAGGGCCGTTATGGGCGAGCAGTTCTTC.

CDR3 sequence reads: CASSLVVDSYEQYF. CDR3 nucleotide sequence: TGCGCCAGCAGCTTGGTTGTAGACTCCTACGAGCAGTACTTC. The V gene is TRBV5-1, the J gene TRBJ2-7; D uncertain. Germline V gene lookup returns CDR1 SGHRS and CDR2 YFSETQ. CDR3 length: 14 residues. Trimming removed 0 bases from V and 0 bases from J, with 7 bases in between.

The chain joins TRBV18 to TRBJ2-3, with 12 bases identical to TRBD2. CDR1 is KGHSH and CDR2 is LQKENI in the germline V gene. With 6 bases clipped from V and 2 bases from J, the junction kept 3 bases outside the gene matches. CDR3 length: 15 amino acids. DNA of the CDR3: TGTGCCAGCTCCGGACTAGCGGGACTCACAGATACGCAGTATTTT. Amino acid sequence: CASSGLAGLTDTQYF.

CDR3 region: CASSSGTSGRGEQFF. As DNA, the CDR3 is TGTGCCAGCAGTTCCGGGACTAGCGGGAGAGGTGAGCAGTTCTTC. The rearrangement joins TRBV6-6 to TRBJ2-1; 14 bases line up with TRBD2. Germline assignment: CDR1 MNHNY and CDR2 SVGAGI (reference sequence). Trimming cost V 4 bases and J 9 bases; bases outside gene matches: 5. CDR3 length equals 15 residues.

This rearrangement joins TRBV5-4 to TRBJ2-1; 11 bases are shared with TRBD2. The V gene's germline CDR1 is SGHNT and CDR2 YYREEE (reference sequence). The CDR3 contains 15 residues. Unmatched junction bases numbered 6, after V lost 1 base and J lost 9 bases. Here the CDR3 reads CASSLTSGSVFEQFF. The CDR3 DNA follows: TGTGCCAGCAGCTTGACTAGCGGGAGTGTCTTTGAGCAGTTCTTC.

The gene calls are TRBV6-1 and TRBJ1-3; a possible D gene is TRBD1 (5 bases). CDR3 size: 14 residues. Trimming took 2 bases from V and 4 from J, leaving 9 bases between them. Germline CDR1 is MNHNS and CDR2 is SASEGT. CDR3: CASSEYGGGNTIYF. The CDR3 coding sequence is TGTGCCAGCAGTGAATACGGGGGAGGAAACACCATATATTTT.

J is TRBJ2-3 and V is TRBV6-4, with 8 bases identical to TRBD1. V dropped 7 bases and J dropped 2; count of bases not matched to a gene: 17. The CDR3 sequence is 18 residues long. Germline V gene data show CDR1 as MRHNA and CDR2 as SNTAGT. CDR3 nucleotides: TGTGCCAGCACCCCCGGGGGCAGGGGGCGGCGATACACAGATACGCAGTATTTT. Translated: CASTPGGRGRRYTDTQYF.

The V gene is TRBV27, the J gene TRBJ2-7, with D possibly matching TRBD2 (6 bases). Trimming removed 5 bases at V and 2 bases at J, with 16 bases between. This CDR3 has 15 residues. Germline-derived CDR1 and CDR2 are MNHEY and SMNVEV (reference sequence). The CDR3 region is CASSPTGLLTYEQYF. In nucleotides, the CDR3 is TGTGCCAGCAGTCCGACGGGACTTCTAACCTACGAGCAGTACTTC.

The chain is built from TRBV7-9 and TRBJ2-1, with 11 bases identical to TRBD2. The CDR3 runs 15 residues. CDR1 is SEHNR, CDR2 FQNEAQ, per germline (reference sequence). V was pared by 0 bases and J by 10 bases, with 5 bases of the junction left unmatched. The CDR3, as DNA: TGTGCCAGCAGCTTAGCTCTAGCGGGAGGACCAGAGCAGTTCTTC. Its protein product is CASSLALAGGPEQFF.